This is a list of T cell receptor beta chains from one sample in a study of blood T cell repertoires in COVID-19. The protocol was immunoSEQ multiplex PCR, while the TCRdb copy is restricted to in-frame clones and leaves out a portion. The table has about 170,000 clones, almost 85% seen once. Sequenced input: peripheral blood. The receptors derive from a woman older than 75 with COVID-19, enrolled during active disease. CDR3s leave out the opening cysteine and the closing phenylalanine or tryptophan. D genes are given only for firm matches.

cdr3_aa: ASRTGLAGAYEQY
d_call: TRBD2
v_call: TRBV5-1

cdr3_aa: ASSWTGGPEKLF
d_call: TRBD1
v_call: TRBV7-9

cdr3_aa: ASSIGGTGGETQY
d_call: TRBD1
v_call: TRBV19

cdr3_aa: ASSSAGYGYT
d_call: .
v_call: TRBV7-9

cdr3_aa: ASSPWEGNSPLH
d_call: .
v_call: TRBV18

cdr3_aa: ATSGGQMNTEAF
d_call: .
v_call: TRBV15

cdr3_aa: ASRVSSGANVLT
d_call: .
v_call: TRBV5-1

cdr3_aa: ASSKGQGAREQY
d_call: .
v_call: TRBV21-1

cdr3_aa: TSSHWNGLAGDDWQY
d_call: .
v_call: TRBV1

cdr3_aa: ASSVGWRSGNTIY
d_call: .
v_call: TRBV9

cdr3_aa: SVEQGVWNTEAF
d_call: TRBD1
v_call: TRBV29-1

cdr3_aa: ASSPLDAGAGYEQY
d_call: TRBD2
v_call: TRBV18

cdr3_aa: ASSLDFRTGELF
d_call: .
v_call: TRBV5-1

cdr3_aa: ASNTGGSIGAF
d_call: TRBD1
v_call: TRBV2

cdr3_aa: ATSDPGTNNEQF
d_call: TRBD2
v_call: TRBV24-1

cdr3_aa: ASSSQDYGYT
d_call: .
v_call: TRBV28

cdr3_aa: ASSPPSRASSSYEQY
d_call: .
v_call: TRBV18

cdr3_aa: ASSWGGQGNTDTQY
d_call: TRBD1
v_call: TRBV5-4

cdr3_aa: ASSATGIGETQY
d_call: .
v_call: TRBV5-1

cdr3_aa: ASRIREQY
d_call: .
v_call: TRBV2

cdr3_aa: ASSLTVYTEAF
d_call: .
v_call: TRBV7-2

cdr3_aa: ASSRDRGSPTGELF
d_call: TRBD1
v_call: TRBV5-1

cdr3_aa: ASSFSWANSNQPQH
d_call: .
v_call: TRBV28

cdr3_aa: ASSLGGYNEQF
d_call: .
v_call: TRBV11-3

cdr3_aa: ASSIVSGSGSYNEQF
d_call: TRBD2
v_call: TRBV19

cdr3_aa: ASSMGRATNEKLF
d_call: .
v_call: TRBV19

cdr3_aa: ASSLGLAGSYEQY
d_call: TRBD2
v_call: TRBV27

cdr3_aa: ASSTTAGTRREQY
d_call: TRBD2
v_call: TRBV11-2

cdr3_aa: ASSRDSGRLTDTQY
d_call: .
v_call: TRBV2

cdr3_aa: ASSGTGQAYGYT
d_call: TRBD1
v_call: TRBV2

cdr3_aa: ASRDRGAQLQPQH
d_call: TRBD1
v_call: TRBV19

cdr3_aa: ASSTGTGGNTEAF
d_call: TRBD1
v_call: TRBV19

cdr3_aa: ASRLATGVETQY
d_call: TRBD1
v_call: TRBV6-5

cdr3_aa: ASGLVVVTGTVEETQY
d_call: .
v_call: TRBV12-5

cdr3_aa: ASGRGFYEQY
d_call: .
v_call: TRBV2

cdr3_aa: ASSSGTSSQQETQY
d_call: TRBD2
v_call: TRBV5-1

cdr3_aa: ASSRPGQGFTGELF
d_call: TRBD1
v_call: TRBV18

cdr3_aa: ASSTPGLAGLTPRNEQF
d_call: TRBD2
v_call: TRBV19

cdr3_aa: ASNWRNIQY
d_call: .
v_call: TRBV25-1

cdr3_aa: ASRRAGLSYEQY
d_call: .
v_call: TRBV2

cdr3_aa: ASSQTGQDQPQH
d_call: .
v_call: TRBV2

cdr3_aa: ASSQRLGQHSYNEQF
d_call: TRBD1
v_call: TRBV11-2

cdr3_aa: AWSVSLAGEQY
d_call: TRBD2
v_call: TRBV30

cdr3_aa: ASSIGLAVEETQY
d_call: TRBD2
v_call: TRBV7-3

cdr3_aa: ASREPGGEQY
d_call: .
v_call: TRBV5-1

cdr3_aa: ASSYSISTGSYGYT
d_call: .
v_call: TRBV6-5

cdr3_aa: ASSQGNYHTGELF
d_call: .
v_call: TRBV4-1

cdr3_aa: ASSSLAGGRNEQF
d_call: TRBD2
v_call: TRBV6-5

cdr3_aa: ASRNRRDSNQPQH
d_call: .
v_call: TRBV27

cdr3_aa: SAPRTGTQY
d_call: TRBD1
v_call: TRBV20-1

cdr3_aa: ASSLIGRTGGTDTQY
d_call: .
v_call: TRBV5-4

cdr3_aa: ASSYQRGGGTGELF
d_call: TRBD2
v_call: TRBV7-2

cdr3_aa: ASSLQGVGLGEQY
d_call: .
v_call: TRBV28

cdr3_aa: ASSPPGTGGEKLF
d_call: TRBD1
v_call: TRBV18

cdr3_aa: ASSPRRTSGGSNTGELF
d_call: TRBD2
v_call: TRBV7-3

cdr3_aa: ASKQTGGVQPQH
d_call: TRBD1
v_call: TRBV2

cdr3_aa: ASSPQTGQETQY
d_call: TRBD1
v_call: TRBV9

cdr3_aa: ASSLSSGRINEQF
d_call: TRBD2
v_call: TRBV7-8

cdr3_aa: ASSIRAGGTGELF
d_call: TRBD2
v_call: TRBV19

cdr3_aa: ASSPYSDEQY
d_call: .
v_call: TRBV18